This T cell receptor (beta chain) emerged from a study of shared clonotypes between healthy human individuals. Looking at the study overall: Researchers assigned three CD4 naive, three CD4 memory, two CD8 naive and one CD8 memory plate to each donor.

This clone was observed once. Other DNA sequences in this sample translate to the same CDR3. The V gene's germline CDR1 is SGDLS and CDR2 YYNGEE. V dropped 0 bases and J dropped 4 bases, with 11 bases sitting between them. The CDR3 consists of 14 residues. Every subset's genomic DNA went evenly onto several immunoSEQ plates. Generated by immunoSEQ multiplex PCR, the TCRdb table keeps only in-frame clones and is missing some. Of approximately 710,000 clones in the sample, around 90% were seen once. The chain combines TRBV9 with TRBJ2-7, with D possibly being TRBD1 or TRBD2 (5 bases each). The source material was memory CD8+ T cells from PBMCs. Indicated subset: CD45RO+ cells pooled with CCR7-negative TemRA cells. This receptor was taken from a man between 18 and 29 years old in good health. Some clones in this sample may be carry-over from other donors' samples. Here the CDR3 reads CASSVGGTGYEQYF. DNA for the CDR3: TGTGCCAGCAGCGTAGGAGGGACCGGGTACGAGCAGTACTTC.